This T cell receptor (beta chain) appears in the sequencing data of a study of shared clonotypes between healthy human individuals. At the level of the study: Three plates each covered CD4 naive and memory; CD8 naive two, CD8 memory one. Study-level findings and limits: Even with large depth, rarefaction showed that sorted-subset sequencing was incomplete.

In regard to this clone: The antigen remains unidentified.

Deep level was the assay's run setting. The assay was immunoSEQ multiplex PCR, and TCRdb's table has in-frame clones only and misses some. The sample holds fewer than 850,000 clones, approximately 79% seen once. Naive CD4+ cells were CD45RA-selected; the remaining cells were memory. Trimming removed 9 bases from V and 5 bases from J, with 20 bases in between. The germline CDR1 and CDR2 sequences are LNHDA and SQIVND (reference sequence). CDR3 length: 14 amino acids. The TCR sequence derives from a woman aged 30 to 39 in good health. This chain joins TRBV19 and TRBJ2-7, with a possible D match to TRBD2 (5 bases). Input material: memory CD4+ T cells sorted from blood. The subset was: CD45RA-negative fraction. The DNA of the CDR3 is TGTGCCAGCAGAAAATTAAAGGACTCGCACGAGCAGTACTTC. It encodes CASRKLKDSHEQYF.